The next 24 T cell receptor beta chains were all read from a single sample in a study of T-cell memory formation after mild COVID-19. One entry per CDR3 protein, called by TCRdb with MiXCR from the 5' RACE reads. Of about 260,000 distinct CDR3 sequences listed, 16% were seen once; the top ten hold 20% to 25%. Sequencing input: PBMCs or a T cell subset sorted from them (not recorded which). These receptor sequences come from a man between 18 and 29 years old who had mild COVID-19 (a few samples of this study predate the infection). Cell type and time point are not known.

With respect to this clonotype: This sequence may be a read error, since a much larger clone differs from it by one base. The V and J genes are TRBV12-3 or TRBV12-4 and TRBJ1-2; the D gene is possibly TRBD1 (5 bases). The CDR3 consists of 13 residues. The V end was cut by 7 bases, the J end by 8 bases, with 17 bases between. The DNA for the CDR3 is TGTGCCAGCACCACCAATCCGGGGCACGGCTACACCTTC. Translating gives CASTTNPGHGYTF.

The chain carries TRBV18 and TRBJ2-1; D possibly uses TRBD1 or TRBD2 (5 bases each). V was pared by 3 bases and J by 7 bases, with 16 bases between. This CDR3 comprises 15 residues. Germline CDR1 KGHSH, CDR2 LQKENI. CDR3 protein: CASSPGRADLNEQFF. CDR3 bases: TGTGCCAGCTCACCGGGACGGGCGGATTTGAATGAGCAGTTCTTC. The full variable domain, its missing parts supplied by reference TRBV18 and TRBJ2-1, is NAGVMQNPRHLVRRRGQEARLRCSPMKGHSHVYWYRQLPEEGLKFMVYLQKENIIDESGMPKERFSAEFPKEGPSILRIQQVVRGDSAAYFCASSPGRADLNEQFFGPGTRLTVL.

This clonotype was recorded a few times. The rearrangement uses TRBV2 and TRBJ2-5; tentatively, D is TRBD1 (7 bases). The CDR3 is made up of 15 amino acids. With 4 bases removed from V and 2 bases from J, the gap between germline ends came to 14 bases. Looked up from germline, CDR1 is SNHLY and CDR2 is FYNNEI. CDR3 region: CASSASGGQQETQYF. Written as DNA, the CDR3 is TGTGCCAGCAGTGCATCAGGGGGGCAACAAGAGACCCAGTACTTC.

This clonotype was seen more than once but under ten times. This rearrangement joins TRBV7-2 to TRBJ2-5, with 11 bases that match TRBD2. Germline trimming cut 5 bases from V and 5 bases from J; bases unmatched to any gene: 10. The CDR3 is 16 residues long. Germline V gene data show CDR1 as SGHTA and CDR2 as FQGNSA. CDR3 in amino acids: CASSVPGLAALETQYF. For the CDR3, the DNA is TGTGCCAGCAGCGTCCCGGGACTAGCGGCACTGGAGACCCAGTACTTC.

This chain links TRBV6-2 or TRBV6-3 with TRBJ1-1; D not resolved. The germline gives CDR1 MNHEY, CDR2 SVGEGT. CDR3 size: 14 residues. V lost 2 bases to trimming and J lost 4 bases, with 11 bases between them. In DNA form, the CDR3 reads TGTGCCAGCAGTTACCCACCCATCGGCACTGAAGCTTTCTTT. It specifies CASSYPPIGTEAFF.

This clonotype was counted only a few times. V gene TRBV6-5 combines with J gene TRBJ1-2; weak D call: TRBD1 (5 bases). The CDR3 runs 11 residues. Trimming left V 11 bases short and J 8 bases short, with 15 bases between. The germline gives CDR1 MNHEY, CDR2 SVGAGI. The CDR3 here is CASGAGRGYTF. The CDR3 bases are TGTGCCTCTGGGGCGGGGCGCGGCTACACCTTC.

V gene TRBV10-2 combines with J gene TRBJ2-7; D might be TRBD2 (7 bases). Germline-derived CDR1 and CDR2 are WSHSY and SAAADI. Trimming removed 7 bases at V and 3 bases at J, with 13 bases between. CDR3 length: 13 amino acids. The CDR3 sequence is CASMAGDNYEQYF. As DNA, the CDR3 is TGCGCCAGCATGGCGGGGGACAACTACGAGCAGTACTTC.

J is TRBJ1-1 and V is TRBV15; possibly TRBD1 for D (5 bases). Germline-derived CDR1 and CDR2 are LNHNV and YYDKDF (reference sequence). This CDR3 contains 14 residues. V was pared by 5 bases and J by 1 base, with 11 bases between. In nucleotides, the CDR3 is TGTGCCACCAGCCCCCCCAGGGCGAACACTGAAGCTTTCTTT. As protein: CATSPPRANTEAFF. The full variable domain, in which reference TRBV15 and TRBJ1-1 provide the parts outside the CDR3, is DAMVIQNPRYQVTQFGKPVTLSCSQTLNHNVMYWYQQKSSQAPKLLFHYYDKDFNNEADTPDNFQSRRPNTSFCFLDIRSPGLGDTAMYLCATSPPRANTEAFFGQGTRLTVV.

This clonotype was detected a few times. This chain connects TRBV5-1 to TRBJ2-5; TRBD1 matches 8 bases. The germline V gene has CDR1 SGHRS and CDR2 YFSETQ. The trim removed 4 bases at V and 2 bases at J, leaving 4 bases unmatched. This CDR3 has 14 amino acids. In DNA form, the CDR3 reads TGCGCCAGCAGCAGATGGACAGGGCAAGAGACCCAGTACTTC. It yields the protein CASSRWTGQETQYF.

This clonotype was observed many times. The chain links TRBV4-3 to TRBJ2-1; D is unresolved. Germline V lookup: CDR1 LGHNA, CDR2 YSLEER. The CDR3 is 14 amino acids. V lost 0 bases, J lost 5 bases, and 8 bases lay in between. CDR3: CASSQDPGDNEQFF. CDR3 coding DNA: TGCGCCAGCAGCCAAGATCCAGGAGACAATGAGCAGTTCTTC.

This chain connects TRBV4-1 to TRBJ2-1, with D perhaps given as TRBD1 or TRBD2 (6 bases each). Germline CDR1 reads MGHRA; CDR2 reads YSYEKL. CDR3 length: 16 residues. Trimming pared 1 base from V and 1 base from J, leaving 11 bases between. The CDR3 region is CASSQATGASYNEQFF. The DNA for the CDR3 is TGCGCCAGCAGCCAAGCAACGGGGGCTTCCTACAATGAGCAGTTCTTC.

V and J are TRBV12-3 or TRBV12-4 and TRBJ1-4; D perhaps matches TRBD1 (5 bases). V was cut by 1 base and J by 0 bases, with 6 bases left in between. This CDR3 has 15 residues. Here the CDR3 reads CASSLGTPTNEKLFF. CDR3 sequence (DNA): TGTGCCAGCAGTTTAGGGACACCAACTAATGAAAAACTGTTTTTT.

The sample holds a few counts of this clonotype. The V gene is TRBV12-3 or TRBV12-4, the J gene TRBJ1-2; D is uncertain. The CDR3 length is 13 residues. V dropped 4 bases and J dropped 2 bases, with 8 bases sitting between them. The CDR3 DNA reads TGTGCCAGCAGTTACACAGCCAACTATGGCTACACCTTC. Translated: CASSYTANYGYTF.

Only a few counts were recorded for this clonotype. The chain couples TRBV11-2 to TRBJ1-2, with TRBD1 as a possible D gene (5 bases). V dropped 2 bases and J dropped 3 bases, with 13 bases sitting between them. Germline CDR1 and CDR2: SGHAT and FQNNGV. The CDR3 runs 15 residues. Written as DNA, the CDR3 is TGTGCCAGCAGCTTATTACGGGGCTCGGACTATGGCTACACCTTC. Translating it yields CASSLLRGSDYGYTF. Together with reference TRBV11-2 and TRBJ1-2, the CDR3 gives the full variable domain: EAGVAQSPRYKIIEKRQSVAFWCNPISGHATLYWYQQILGQGPKLLIQFQNNGVVDDSQLPKDRFSAERLKGVDSTLKIQPAKLEDSAVYLCASSLLRGSDYGYTFGSGTRLTVV.

This clonotype was observed many times. The rearrangement joins TRBV6-2 or TRBV6-3 to TRBJ2-1, with 9 positions matching TRBD1. This CDR3 region has 14 residues. Germline lookup yields CDR1 MNHEY and CDR2 SVGEGT. V gave up 4 bases and J gave up 6 bases; unmatched junction bases: 4. The CDR3 loop is CASSSGTGINEQFF. DNA for the CDR3: TGTGCCAGCAGTTCCGGGACAGGGATCAATGAGCAGTTCTTC.

This clonotype was picked up a small number of times. The CDR3 spells CASSLASSRDGYEQYF. CDR3 nucleotide sequence: TGTGCCAGCAGCTTAGCATCGAGTCGTGACGGTTACGAGCAGTACTTC. The chain links TRBV7-9 to TRBJ2-7; D gene unclear. CDR1 is SEHNR and CDR2 is FQNEAQ in the germline V gene (reference sequence). V lost 0 bases to trimming and J lost 4 bases, with 16 bases between them. This CDR3 has 16 residues.

The table lists this clonotype with a few counts. The chain couples TRBV7-2 to TRBJ2-4; 7 bases agree with TRBD2. Germline V gives CDR1 SGHTA, CDR2 FQGNSA. With 5 bases clipped from V and 7 bases from J, the junction kept 8 bases outside the gene matches. The length of the CDR3 is 14 residues. The chain's CDR3 is CASSQRTRPNIQYF. CDR3 DNA: TGTGCCAGCAGCCAGAGGACTAGACCGAACATTCAGTACTTC.

V is TRBV7-9 and J is TRBJ2-7; D is possibly TRBD2 (5 bases). There are 11 residues in the CDR3. Germline CDR1 and CDR2: SEHNR and FQNEAQ (reference sequence). Deletions cut 6 bases from V and 9 bases from J, with 12 bases between. CDR3 residues: CASSSGSGQYF. DNA for the CDR3: TGTGCCAGCAGTTCTGGGAGCGGGCAGTACTTC.

This clonotype was observed a handful of times. The chain is built from TRBV4-1 and TRBJ1-4; 9 bases match TRBD1. The CDR3 runs to 15 residues. The ends lost 1 base at V and 7 bases at J; junction bases unmatched: 4. The germline CDR1 and CDR2 sequences are MGHRA and YSYEKL. The CDR3 is CASSQAGQGTEKLFF. CDR3 sequence (DNA): TGCGCCAGCAGCCAAGCGGGACAGGGTACTGAAAAACTGTTTTTT.

This clonotype was counted between two and nine times. CDR3 sequence reads: CASSLRGQGRPYGYTF. In DNA form, the CDR3 reads TGTGCCAGCAGCTTAAGGGGACAGGGGCGCCCGTATGGCTACACCTTC. The V and J genes are TRBV7-8 and TRBJ1-2, with TRBD1 matching over 10 bases. The J segment lost 5 bases and the V segment lost 2 bases, leaving 8 bases of the junction unmatched. The CDR3 covers 16 residues. Per germline, CDR1 SGHVS and CDR2 FQNEAQ.

This clonotype was detected many times. This chain connects TRBV27 to TRBJ2-3, with 10 bases that match TRBD2. The V gene end was trimmed by 5 bases and the J gene end by 7 bases; junction bases not matched to a gene: 9. The germline CDR1 and CDR2 sequences are MNHEY and SMNVEV (reference sequence). There are 15 residues in the CDR3. CDR3 region: CASSGWTSGPNTQYF. The DNA of the CDR3 is TGTGCCAGCAGTGGATGGACTAGCGGACCCAATACGCAGTATTTT.

The genes are TRBV7-9 and TRBJ2-2, with D unresolved. Trimming took off 1 base at V and 6 bases at J, with 12 bases between the two ends. Germline loops: CDR1 SEHNR, CDR2 FQNEAQ (reference sequence). The CDR3 sequence is 15 residues long. This chain's CDR3 is CASSLEASLPGELFF. The CDR3 region has the DNA TGTGCCAGCAGCTTAGAAGCTAGTCTTCCCGGGGAGCTGTTTTTT.

The CDR3 loop reads CASTFTGGTLYGYTF. As DNA, the CDR3 is TGTGCCAGCACCTTTACCGGGGGGACTCTCTATGGCTACACCTTC. This chain links TRBV28 with TRBJ1-2; D possibly corresponds to TRBD1 (5 bases). Trimming left V 7 bases short and J 4 bases short, with 19 bases between. CDR1 and CDR2 (germline): MDHEN, SYDVKM. The CDR3 is 15 amino acids.

The chain employs TRBV20-1 and TRBJ1-5; unclear D gene. V gave up 1 base and J gave up 0 bases, with 13 bases separating them. From germline, CDR1 is DFQATT and CDR2 SNEGSKA (reference sequence). This CDR3 has 16 residues. CDR3 sequence reads: CSARAPGGYSNQPQHF. The CDR3 DNA reads TGCAGTGCTAGAGCCCCGGGAGGGTATAGCAATCAGCCCCAGCATTTT.